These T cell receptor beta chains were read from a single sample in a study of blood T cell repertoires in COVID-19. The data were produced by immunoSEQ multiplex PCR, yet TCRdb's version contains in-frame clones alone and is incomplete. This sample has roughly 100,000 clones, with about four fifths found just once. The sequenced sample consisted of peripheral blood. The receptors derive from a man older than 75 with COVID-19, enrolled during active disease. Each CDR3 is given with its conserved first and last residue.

CDR3: CAISDGVEGGYTF
V: TRBV10-3
length: 13

CDR3: CSVLEGIYGYTF
V: TRBV29-1
length: 12

CDR3: CASSPPEGAKAFF
V: TRBV7-2
length: 13

CDR3: CASSYPGVSYNEQFF
V: TRBV6-6
length: 15

CDR3: CSDDRGRVSNEQFF
V: TRBV29-1
length: 14

CDR3: CAISEGDRVGNTGELFF
V: TRBV10-3
length: 17

CDR3: CASSPAGWGVTDTQYF
V: TRBV3-1/TRBV3-2
length: 16

CDR3: CASRLAKGEQYF
V: TRBV19
length: 12

CDR3: CASSQGRQQSSYNSPLHF
V: TRBV4-1
length: 18

CDR3: CASGAGQGASGELFF
V: TRBV10-2
length: 15

CDR3: CATSERRSSGNEQFF
V: TRBV7-8
length: 15

CDR3: CASSPVGGGVYGYTF
V: TRBV6-5
length: 15

CDR3: CASSPWAVSGANVLTF
V: TRBV5-6
length: 16

CDR3: CASSSDSGVPFTGELFF
V: TRBV5-4
length: 17

CDR3: CATSSTGVIGEKLFF
V: TRBV15
length: 15

CDR3: CAISGLAGVTDTQYF
V: TRBV10-3
length: 15

CDR3: CSVGLGRTGGYGYTF
V: TRBV29-1
length: 15

CDR3: CASSIDRAGNTIYF
V: TRBV19
length: 14

CDR3: CASSPGPARGKTDTQYF
V: TRBV13
length: 17

CDR3: CASSLGLAGSSADTQYF
V: TRBV5-4
length: 17

CDR3: CSVDVFGQGYEQYF
V: TRBV29-1
length: 14

CDR3: CASKTGDSTDTQYF
V: TRBV18
length: 14

CDR3: CASSLDSGFFSPLHF
V: TRBV7-2
length: 15

CDR3: CASSPFPGQGRGSNQPQHF
V: TRBV19
length: 19

CDR3: CASAKRDTMTDTQYF
V: TRBV19
length: 15

CDR3: CAISENEGSTDTQYF
V: TRBV10-3
length: 15

CDR3: CASSGGTGKDYGYTF
V: TRBV6-6
length: 15

CDR3: CAISSGGLETQYF
V: TRBV10-3
length: 13

CDR3: CASSVDPTGNSGNTIYF
V: TRBV9
length: 17

CDR3: CASSLRNRSGNTIYF
V: TRBV6-5
length: 15

CDR3: CASSTSPGTGGEQPQHF
V: TRBV19
length: 17

CDR3: CASSLDFRDRRSNTEAFF
V: TRBV7-2
length: 18

CDR3: CASSLNRAYGYTF
V: TRBV27
length: 13

CDR3: CASSQTGSGTNEKLFF
V: TRBV4-3
length: 16

CDR3: CASSSHRGTDTQYF
V: TRBV11-3
length: 14

CDR3: CASSLDRGTDTQYF
V: TRBV5-5
length: 14

CDR3: CASSLASGLYNEQFF
V: TRBV7-2
length: 15

CDR3: CASSSGTGVNYEQYF
V: TRBV11-3
length: 15

CDR3: CASSLEGAAKGNGYTF
V: TRBV5-1
length: 16

CDR3: CASSFGGGSDEQYF
V: TRBV5-4
length: 14

CDR3: CASSQTQAVIGGASFVFGYTF
V: TRBV3-1/TRBV3-2
length: 21

CDR3: CASSVQGAFYEQYF
V: TRBV7-2
length: 14

CDR3: CASSLAASYGYTF
V: TRBV7-9
length: 13